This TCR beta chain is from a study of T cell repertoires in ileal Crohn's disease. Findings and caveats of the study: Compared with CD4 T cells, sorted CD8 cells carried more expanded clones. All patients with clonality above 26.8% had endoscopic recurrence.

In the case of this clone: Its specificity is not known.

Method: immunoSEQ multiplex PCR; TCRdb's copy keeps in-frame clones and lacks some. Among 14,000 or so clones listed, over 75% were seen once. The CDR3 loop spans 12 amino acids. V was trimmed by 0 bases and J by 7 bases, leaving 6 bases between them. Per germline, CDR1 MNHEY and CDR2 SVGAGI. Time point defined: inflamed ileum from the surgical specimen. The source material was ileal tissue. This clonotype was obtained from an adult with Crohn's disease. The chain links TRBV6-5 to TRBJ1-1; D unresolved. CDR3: CASSYSGLEAFF. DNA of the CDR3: TGTGCCAGCAGTTACTCGGGCCTTGAAGCTTTCTTT.